Shown below are 14 T cell receptor beta chains from a single sample sequenced in a study of beta chain features in type 1 diabetes. Sequenced material consisted of expressed TCRB transcripts (all of the isolated RNA was reverse transcribed). The assay was immunoSEQ multiplex PCR, and TCRdb's table has in-frame clones only and misses some. This sample has around 300,000 clones; about 7.8% occur once, and the top ten carry roughly 0.94%. Material: central memory CD4+ T cells from blood. The receptors come from a woman between 18 and 29 years old in good health.

The J gene is TRBJ1-1, the V gene TRBV4-2; a possible D gene is TRBD1 (5 bases). This CDR3 has 15 amino acids. Per the germline V gene, CDR1 is LGHNA and CDR2 is YNFKEQ. V lost 4 bases and J 3 bases, leaving 15 bases between the germline ends. CDR3 residues: CASSPGSREDTEAFF. In DNA form, the CDR3 reads TGTGCCAGCAGCCCAGGGAGCAGGGAGGACACTGAAGCTTTCTTT.

This clone was seen repeatedly, ten times or more. The rearrangement links TRBV7-9 to TRBJ2-3; possible D gene TRBD2, 5 bases. The CDR3 sequence is 14 residues long. Germline V CDR1 and CDR2: SEHNR, FQNEAQ (reference sequence). V was trimmed by 3 bases and J by 4 bases, leaving 11 bases between them. CDR3 residues: CASSFTSGPDTQYF. As DNA, the CDR3 is TGTGCCAGCAGCTTTACTAGTGGCCCAGATACGCAGTATTTT.

The chain joins TRBV18 to TRBJ2-1; 8 positions agree with TRBD2. In germline, CDR1 is KGHSH, CDR2 LQKENI. The V segment lost 4 bases and the J segment 5 bases; nucleotides outside the gene matches: 1. The CDR3 sequence is 13 residues long. The DNA of the CDR3 is TGTGCCAGCTCACGGGGACTAGACAATGAGCAGTTCTTC. Amino acid sequence: CASSRGLDNEQFF.

This clone was seen many times. V is TRBV19 and J is TRBJ2-1; D not resolved. V lost 6 bases, J lost 0 bases, and 12 bases lay in between. From germline, CDR1 is LNHDA and CDR2 SQIVND (reference sequence). The length of the CDR3 is 15 residues. Here the CDR3 DNA reads TGTGCCAGTAGGATGGACCCCAGCTCCTACAATGAGCAGTTCTTC. Amino acid sequence: CASRMDPSSYNEQFF.

This clone was seen more than once but under ten times. This rearrangement joins TRBV4-2 to TRBJ2-7; a weak D match, TRBD1 (6 bases). The CDR3 has 15 amino acids. The V and J ends lost 5 bases and 2 bases respectively, with 16 bases between them. Germline V gives CDR1 LGHNA, CDR2 YNFKEQ. CDR3 sequence (DNA): TGTGCCAGCAGCTTGGGACACCTCATTCCCTACGAGCAGTACTTC. It specifies CASSLGHLIPYEQYF.

The chain links TRBV7-2 to TRBJ2-1; 8 bases map to TRBD1. CDR1 and CDR2 (germline): SGHTA, FQGNSA. The CDR3 extends over 16 amino acids. The V gene end was trimmed by 5 bases and the J gene end by 0 bases; junction bases not matched to a gene: 6. The CDR3 loop is CASSPSGGTSYNEQFF. In DNA, the CDR3 is TGTGCCAGCAGCCCCTCAGGGGGCACCTCCTACAATGAGCAGTTCTTC.

V and J are TRBV5-4 and TRBJ1-4; a possible D gene is TRBD1 (5 bases). V lost 3 bases and J 0 bases, leaving 9 bases between the germline ends. This CDR3 spans 15 amino acids. Germline V gene sequence: CDR1 SGHNT, CDR2 YYREEE (reference sequence). This chain's CDR3 is CASSSQGATNEKLFF. Written as DNA, the CDR3 is TGTGCCAGCAGCTCTCAGGGTGCAACTAATGAAAAACTGTTTTTT. Supplemented by reference TRBV5-4 and TRBJ1-4, the full variable domain reads ETGVTQSPTHLIKTRGQQVTLRCSSQSGHNTVSWYQQALGQGPQFIFQYYREEENGRGNFPPRFSGLQFPNYSSELNVNALELDDSALYLCASSSQGATNEKLFFGSGTQLSVL.

The chain joins TRBV6-4 to TRBJ2-3; 12 nucleotides agree with TRBD2. The trim removed 3 bases at V and 7 bases at J, leaving 5 bases unmatched. This CDR3 spans 15 amino acids. Germline CDR1 is MRHNA and CDR2 is SNTAGT. The CDR3 region is CASSEAGLAGYTQYF. As DNA, the CDR3 is TGTGCCAGCAGTGAAGCGGGACTAGCGGGTTATACGCAGTATTTT.

This clone has just a few counts. The genes are TRBV2 and TRBJ1-2, with D perhaps TRBD1 (5 bases). V was cut by 8 bases and J by 1 base, with 11 bases left in between. The V gene's germline CDR1 is SNHLY and CDR2 FYNNEI. The CDR3 contains 13 residues. The CDR3 is CASRMTDNYGYTF. The DNA of the CDR3 is TGTGCCAGCCGTATGACAGATAACTATGGCTACACCTTC.

The genes are TRBV7-2 and TRBJ2-3, with TRBD2 matching 8 bases. The germline CDR1 and CDR2 sequences are SGHTA and FQGNSA. This CDR3 is built from 15 residues. V was pared by 2 bases and J by 6 bases, with 7 bases of the junction left unmatched. In DNA form, the CDR3 reads TGTGCCAGCAGCTTATCAGGGACTAGTTTCGATACGCAGTATTTT. Protein: CASSLSGTSFDTQYF.

This clone has more than one count but fewer than ten. The CDR3 sequence: CASSQGANPGEQFF. In DNA, the CDR3 is TGTGCCAGCAGCCAAGGGGCAAACCCCGGTGAGCAGTTCTTC. The J gene is TRBJ2-1, the V gene TRBV4-2; D gene uncertain. Trimming cost V 1 base and J 9 bases, with 13 bases left between them. The germline V gene has CDR1 LGHNA and CDR2 YNFKEQ. The length of the CDR3 is 14 residues.

The chain has TRBV10-3 and TRBJ2-5; a weak D match, TRBD1 (6 bases). Per the germline V gene, CDR1 is ENHRY and CDR2 is SYGVKD. This CDR3 spans 13 amino acids. V lost 11 bases to trimming and J lost 1 base, with 14 bases between them. CDR3 sequence reads: CASGVVGQETQYF. In DNA, the CDR3 is TGTGCCTCAGGGGTCGTCGGCCAAGAGACCCAGTACTTC.

The rearrangement uses TRBV28 and TRBJ2-7; TRBD2 might be the D (5 bases). Germline CDR1 MDHEN, CDR2 SYDVKM. Between the trimmed V and J ends, which lost 6 bases and 4 bases, there was a span of 19 bases. The CDR3 covers 15 residues. The CDR3 DNA sequence: TGTGCCAGCAGCCAATCATCGGGGTTTGGGTACGAGCAGTACGTC. Translation gives CASSQSSGFGYEQYV.

This clone showed up many times. The gene calls are TRBV13 and TRBJ1-1; perhaps TRBD1 as D (6 bases). This CDR3 is built from 12 residues. Germline-derived CDR1 and CDR2 are PRHDT and FYEKMQ (reference sequence). Trimming took 2 bases from V and 10 from J, leaving 11 bases between them. As DNA, the CDR3 is TGTGCCAGCAGCTTACGGGGCAGGGGAGCTTTCTTT. Translated: CASSLRGRGAFF.